This T cell receptor (beta chain) is drawn from a study of T cells in Graves' hyperthyroidism and ophthalmopathy. Overall study results and limits: Progression to ophthalmopathy was predicted a median of roughly 6.8 months early. Peripheral blood also featured most of the thyroid clonotypes expanded above 0.001.

The CDR3 covers 14 residues. Germline V gene sequence: CDR1 DFQATT, CDR2 SNEGSKA (reference sequence). With 3 bases clipped from V and 4 bases from J, the junction kept 6 bases outside the gene matches. Participants, patients aged 18 to 65, had newly diagnosed hyperthyroidism with a duration under 2 months. What was amplified from RNA transcripts were TCR beta CDR3 regions. The primer set for the first-round RT-PCR of the TCR CDR3 was HTBI. Each CDR3 protein gets one entry after TCRdb re-called the multiplex PCR reads with MiXCR. The table lists about 210,000 distinct CDR3 sequences, about a sixth of them singletons. This clonotype occurred a few times. The target antigen is unknown.

J is TRBJ1-3 and V is TRBV20-1, with 7 nucleotides matching TRBD1. The sequencing sample was made of blood. The sequence came from a man between 45 and 60 years old with Graves' hyperthyroidism. This CDR3 reads CSARRQGSGNTIYF. The CDR3 bases are TGCAGTGCTAGGAGACAGGGCTCAGGAAACACCATATATTTT.